Below, 32 T cell receptor beta chains from the same sample are listed, as sequenced in a study of response to subunit inactivated influenza vaccine. TCRdb itself ran the RT-PCR reads through MiXCR, one entry per CDR3 protein. The data show 500,000 to 600,000 distinct CDR3 sequences, with 16% seen just once and about 3% held by the top ten. The sequencing used CD4+ T cells sorted from PBMCs, collected about 23 months after vaccination. These receptor sequences come from a man aged 45 to 75 who received an inactivated influenza vaccine.

This clonotype was detected ten times or more. The chain carries TRBV12-3 or TRBV12-4 and TRBJ2-7; 9 bases align to TRBD1. After removal of 3 bases from V and 4 bases from J, the junction contained 7 bases not matched to a gene. CDR3 length: 15 residues. CDR3 region: CASSFPGQGTYEQYF. The CDR3 DNA is TGTGCCAGCAGTTTCCCGGGACAGGGAACTTACGAGCAGTACTTC.

This clonotype was counted many times. This chain joins TRBV29-1 and TRBJ2-3; perhaps TRBD1 as D (6 bases). V gave up 7 bases and J gave up 2 bases, with 13 bases separating them. This CDR3 region has 13 residues. Germline loops: CDR1 SQVTM, CDR2 ANQGSEA. This CDR3 is CSGGHLSTDTQYF. The CDR3 region has the DNA TGCAGCGGGGGACATCTATCCACAGATACGCAGTATTTT.

The chain joins TRBV30 to TRBJ1-3, with TRBD1 matching over 7 bases. Germline trimming cut 2 bases from V and 4 bases from J; bases unmatched to any gene: 2. The V gene's germline CDR1 is GTSNPN and CDR2 SVGIG (reference sequence). The CDR3 covers 13 residues. CDR3 amino acids: CAWSKDRGNTIYF. In DNA form, the CDR3 reads TGTGCCTGGAGTAAGGACAGGGGAAACACCATATATTTT. The variable domain in full, completed from reference TRBV30 and TRBJ1-3, reads SQTIHQWPATLVQPVGSPLSLECTVEGTSNPNLYWYRQAAGRGLQLLFYSVGIGQISSEVPQNLSASRPQDRQFILSSKKLLLSDSGFYLCAWSKDRGNTIYFGEGSWLTVV.

This clonotype has a handful of counts. This chain uses TRBV15 with TRBJ1-1, with D possibly matching TRBD1 (5 bases). V shed 1 base and J shed 7 bases, with 13 bases lying between them. There are 14 residues in the CDR3. Germline CDR1 and CDR2: LNHNV and YYDKDF (reference sequence). CDR3 protein: CATSRVSTDSEAFF. CDR3 coding DNA: TGTGCCACCAGCAGAGTATCAACTGACAGTGAAGCTTTCTTT.

This clonotype was observed many times. The rearrangement joins TRBV3-1 to TRBJ1-6; TRBD1 agrees at 9 bases. The ends lost 3 bases at V and 7 bases at J; junction bases unmatched: 16. The CDR3 extends over 19 amino acids. Germline CDR1 LGHDT, CDR2 YNNKEL (reference sequence). The CDR3 nucleotides read TGTGCCAGCAGCCAGAGCAGGCCTTTGAGGGACAGGGAGAATTCACCCCTCCACTTT. This translates into CASSQSRPLRDRENSPLHF.

The chain joins TRBV29-1 to TRBJ1-1, with TRBD1 matching over 7 bases. Looked up from germline, CDR1 is SQVTM and CDR2 is ANQGSEA. Trimming cost V 4 bases and J 9 bases; bases outside gene matches: 11. This CDR3 has 13 amino acids. The CDR3 DNA is TGCAGCGTTGTTAGCAGCAGGGGGGCGAAAGCTTTCTTT. It is translated as CSVVSSRGAKAFF.

This clonotype has more than one count but fewer than ten. J is TRBJ2-3 and V is TRBV9; D gene uncertain. Germline CDR1 and CDR2: SGDLS and YYNGEE. The CDR3 length is 15 residues. V gave up 4 bases and J gave up 5 bases, with 17 bases separating them. Here the CDR3 DNA reads TGTGCCAGCAGCACATCCCGGTGGGGTGAAGATACGCAGTATTTT. It specifies CASSTSRWGEDTQYF.

This clonotype was seen more than once but under ten times. This CDR3 is CSARARTGSSYNSPLHF. The CDR3 bases are TGCAGTGCTAGAGCTCGGACAGGGAGCTCCTATAATTCACCCCTCCACTTT. V gene TRBV20-1 combines with J gene TRBJ1-6, with TRBD1 identical over 8 bases. This CDR3 region has 17 residues. The germline V gene encodes CDR1 DFQATT and CDR2 SNEGSKA (reference sequence). Unmatched junction bases numbered 5, after V lost 1 base and J lost 0 bases.

The chain combines TRBV20-1 with TRBJ2-1; TRBD2 is a possible D gene (5 bases). Trimming left V 5 bases short and J 0 bases short, with 17 bases between. CDR3 length equals 16 residues. The germline CDR1 and CDR2 sequences are DFQATT and SNEGSKA (reference sequence). CDR3 sequence: CSAGGGEVSSYNEQFF. CDR3 bases: TGCAGTGCTGGAGGAGGAGAGGTCAGCTCCTACAATGAGCAGTTCTTC.

This clonotype was picked up a small number of times. This sequence joins TRBV20-1 and TRBJ2-5; TRBD1 might be the D (5 bases). The germline V gene encodes CDR1 DFQATT and CDR2 SNEGSKA (reference sequence). The CDR3 is 14 amino acids. V was trimmed by 6 bases and J by 1 base, leaving 15 bases between them. Written as DNA, the CDR3 is TGCAGTGCAGTCCCTCGGACACTCCAAGAGACCCAGTACTTC. As protein: CSAVPRTLQETQYF.

This clonotype came up a few times. The rearrangement joins TRBV10-3 to TRBJ1-2; the D is unclear. CDR3 length: 15 residues. Trimming cost V 5 bases and J 4 bases, with 17 bases left between them. CDR1 is ENHRY, CDR2 SYGVKD, per germline. CDR3 DNA: TGTGCCATCAGTCTCACCAACCTAGCCCCCTATGGCTACACCTTC. This translates into CAISLTNLAPYGYTF.

The chain carries TRBV5-1 and TRBJ2-5; possibly TRBD2 for D (6 bases). Trimming took 3 bases from V and 0 from J, leaving 12 bases between them. The germline CDR1 and CDR2 sequences are SGHRS and YFSETQ. The CDR3 is made up of 15 amino acids. The DNA for the CDR3 is TGCGCCAGCAGCTCTCACACGGGGGACCAAGAGACCCAGTACTTC. Translating gives CASSSHTGDQETQYF.

This clonotype was seen a few times. This chain's CDR3 is CSGQTGGASDTEAFF. CDR3 nucleotide sequence: TGCAGTGGCCAGACAGGGGGCGCTTCGGACACTGAAGCTTTCTTT. V usage is TRBV20-1 and J usage is TRBJ1-1, with 10 bases aligning to TRBD1. The ends lost 7 bases at V and 3 bases at J; junction bases unmatched: 11. This CDR3 has 15 amino acids. Germline CDR1 reads DFQATT; CDR2 reads SNEGSKA (reference sequence).

This chain links TRBV4-1 with TRBJ2-3; D uncertain. Germline V gives CDR1 MGHRA, CDR2 YSYEKL. This CDR3 is built from 21 residues. V was shortened by 0 bases and J by 0 bases, with 25 bases between the two germline ends. CDR3 region: CASSQDLGRSITPTSTDTQYF. The CDR3 coding sequence is TGCGCCAGCAGCCAAGATTTAGGGCGGAGCATCACCCCTACTAGCACAGATACGCAGTATTTT.

The V call is TRBV20-1, the J call TRBJ2-3; 8 positions agree with TRBD2. J was trimmed by 4 bases and V by 6 bases; bases with no gene match: 12. CDR1 is DFQATT and CDR2 is SNEGSKA in the germline V gene (reference sequence). There are 15 residues in the CDR3. CDR3 protein: CSAYLGSGRPDTQYF. The CDR3 DNA sequence: TGCAGTGCGTACCTTGGGAGCGGGAGACCAGATACGCAGTATTTT.

The gene calls are TRBV18 and TRBJ2-7; 9 bases match TRBD1. Per the germline V gene, CDR1 is KGHSH and CDR2 is LQKENI. J gave up 6 bases and V 3 bases, and 3 bases lay outside the gene matches. CDR3 length: 13 residues. The CDR3 loop is CASSPGTGFEQYF. CDR3 coding DNA: TGTGCCAGCTCACCTGGGACAGGGTTCGAGCAGTACTTC.

This clonotype was counted a few times. The rearrangement links TRBV20-1 to TRBJ2-3; the D gene is possibly TRBD1 (6 bases). Germline V gives CDR1 DFQATT, CDR2 SNEGSKA (reference sequence). CDR3 length: 14 amino acids. V was pared by 6 bases and J by 0 bases, with 13 bases between. The CDR3 loop is CSATRDTSTDTQYF. In nucleotides, the CDR3 is TGCAGTGCAACAAGGGACACGAGCACAGATACGCAGTATTTT.

This clonotype was counted only a few times. The chain joins TRBV7-2 to TRBJ2-3; D uncertain. Germline CDR1 SGHTA, CDR2 FQGNSA. Trimming removed 6 bases from V and 7 bases from J, with 17 bases in between. The CDR3 contains 14 residues. This chain's CDR3 is CASSSTEGAYTQYF. The CDR3 region has the DNA TGTGCCAGCAGTTCGACCGAAGGTGCTTATACGCAGTATTTT.

This chain connects TRBV24-1 to TRBJ2-1; D perhaps matches TRBD2 (6 bases). Germline lookup yields CDR1 KGHDR and CDR2 SFDVKD. The CDR3 length is 14 residues. Trimming took off 4 bases at V and 8 bases at J, with 14 bases between the two ends. The CDR3 protein is CATSEPGTAHEQFF. The DNA for the CDR3 is TGTGCCACCAGTGAACCTGGGACTGCCCATGAGCAGTTCTTC.

The chain joins TRBV11-2 to TRBJ2-2; 13 bases are a match to TRBD2. Per the germline V gene, CDR1 is SGHAT and CDR2 is FQNNGV. V lost 3 bases to trimming and J lost 1 base; unmatched junction nucleotides: 5. The CDR3 consists of 18 residues. As DNA, the CDR3 is TGTGCCAGCAGCTTCGGACTAGCGGGGGCCTTGAACACCGGGGAGCTGTTTTTT. Translating gives CASSFGLAGALNTGELFF.

This sequence joins TRBV7-8 and TRBJ2-5; D might be TRBD1 (8 bases). This CDR3 has 12 residues. Germline V gene sequence: CDR1 SGHVS, CDR2 FQNEAQ. The V end was cut by 8 bases, the J end by 4 bases, with 11 bases between. CDR3 DNA: TGTGCCAGCTACAGGGGGGGAGAGACCCAGTACTTC. Translating it yields CASYRGGETQYF.

This rearrangement joins TRBV5-1 to TRBJ2-3, with D maybe TRBD2 (5 bases). V lost 0 bases to trimming and J lost 2 bases, with 10 bases between them. The CDR3 contains 15 residues. Germline loops: CDR1 SGHRS, CDR2 YFSETQ. The CDR3 is CASSLDPGNTDTQYF. In DNA, the CDR3 is TGCGCCAGCAGCTTGGATCCGGGAAACACAGATACGCAGTATTTT.

Details on this clonotype: A clone one base away is much larger, so this may be a read error. The genes are TRBV6-6 and TRBJ2-1, with D possibly matching TRBD2 (5 bases). The V gene's germline CDR1 is MNHNY and CDR2 SVGAGI (reference sequence). This CDR3 has 10 amino acids. The CDR3 loop is CVSTGEGQFF. DNA for the CDR3: TGTGTCAGCACGGGCGAGGGGCAGTTCTTC.

The rearrangement uses TRBV7-2 and TRBJ2-1, with D perhaps TRBD2 (6 bases). Trimming took 3 bases from V and 4 from J, leaving 13 bases between them. The germline CDR1 and CDR2 sequences are SGHTA and FQGNSA. The CDR3 is 15 residues long. The CDR3 bases are TGTGCCAGCAGCTTGGCGGGATCGTATTACAATGAGCAGTTCTTC. It codes for CASSLAGSYYNEQFF.

This chain connects TRBV5-4 to TRBJ2-7, with TRBD1 matching 11 bases. Germline assignment: CDR1 SGHNT and CDR2 YYREEE (reference sequence). Trimming removed 4 bases from V and 3 bases from J; junction bases left unmatched: 9. The CDR3 sequence is 16 residues long. In DNA form, the CDR3 reads TGTGCCAGCAGCATCCCAGGACAGGGGGCAAACTACGAGCAGTACTTC. It translates to CASSIPGQGANYEQYF.

This chain joins TRBV11-3 and TRBJ2-5; D not certain. The germline V and J ends were trimmed by 5 bases and 2 bases, with 15 bases remaining between them. Germline values: CDR1 SGHNT, CDR2 YENEEA. The CDR3 length is 15 residues. CDR3 coding DNA: TGTGCCAGCAGCCCCAGCGTTACAGCGCAAGAGACCCAGTACTTC. Translating gives CASSPSVTAQETQYF.

The table lists this clonotype with many counts. The chain uses TRBV6-1 and TRBJ2-5, with D uncertain. Germline V lookup: CDR1 MNHNS, CDR2 SASEGT. The germline V and J ends were trimmed by 6 bases and 2 bases, with 7 bases remaining between them. CDR3 length: 12 residues. The CDR3 sequence is CASSLVQETQYF. The CDR3, as DNA: TGTGCCAGCAGCCTGGTGCAAGAGACCCAGTACTTC.

CDR3 sequence: CASSKHPANTGELFF. Written as DNA, the CDR3 is TGTGCCAGCAGCAAGCACCCTGCGAACACCGGGGAGCTGTTTTTT. V and J are TRBV5-6 and TRBJ2-2; D gene ambiguous. Per germline, CDR1 SGHDT and CDR2 YYEEEE. The V and J ends lost 4 bases and 0 bases respectively, with 10 bases between them. CDR3 length: 15 amino acids.

There are a few counts of this clonotype. The chain couples TRBV7-2 to TRBJ2-7; the D gene could be TRBD1 or TRBD2 (5 bases each). The CDR3 loop spans 15 amino acids. Germline CDR1 reads SGHTA; CDR2 reads FQGNSA. V was trimmed by 6 bases and J by 2 bases, leaving 17 bases between them. CDR3 DNA: TGTGCCAGCAGTCGGAGGTGGACAACGACCTACGAGCAGTACTTC. It is translated as CASSRRWTTTYEQYF. The full variable domain, rest sourced from reference TRBV7-2 and TRBJ2-7, is GAGVSQSPSNKVTEKGKDVELRCDPISGHTALYWYRQSLGQGLEFLIYFQGNSAPDKSGLPSDRFSAERTGGSVSTLTIQRTQQEDSAVYLCASSRRWTTTYEQYFGPGTRLTVT.

The chain links TRBV10-1 to TRBJ2-7, with 14 bases fitting TRBD2. Germline loops: CDR1 WNHNN, CDR2 SYGVQD (reference sequence). The CDR3 length is 14 residues. V lost 0 bases to trimming and J lost 12 bases; unmatched junction nucleotides: 4. CDR3 coding DNA: TGCGCCAGCAGTGAGTCGACTAGCGGGGGGGCCCGGTACTTC. Its translation: CASSESTSGGARYF.

The chain has TRBV18 and TRBJ2-4; 7 nucleotides match TRBD1. The length of the CDR3 is 14 residues. Germline V CDR1 and CDR2: KGHSH, LQKENI. Trimming took 3 bases from V and 8 from J; bases not matched to a gene: 7. The CDR3 DNA is TGTGCCAGCTCACCCGGGACAGCTCCGGACATTCAGTACTTC. Translating it yields CASSPGTAPDIQYF.

The chain links TRBV29-1 to TRBJ2-1; D is tentatively TRBD1 or TRBD2 (6 bases each). The CDR3 totals 11 residues. Germline V gives CDR1 SQVTM, CDR2 ANQGSEA. The V end lost 6 bases, the J end lost 7 bases, and 10 bases lay between the germline ends. The CDR3 DNA reads TGCAGCGTCGGAGGGGGGAATGAGCAGTTCTTC. This encodes CSVGGGNEQFF.